This T cell receptor (beta chain) stems from a study of early T cells in non-severe SARS-CoV-2 infection. Study summary: Sequencing targeted bulk RNA from unsorted whole blood, leaving chains unpaired. Study conclusions and caveats: Database matching using VDJdb favored anti-spike CD8 responses, with private and CD4 specificities left missing.

Attachment of unique molecular identifiers to individual cDNA molecules was performed. TCRdb processed the 5' RACE reads anew with MiXCR; each CDR3 protein has one entry. The sample has more than 50,000 distinct CDR3 sequences; roughly an eighth are singletons. Trimming left V 5 bases short and J 13 bases short, with 25 bases between. The CDR3 spans 15 residues. Germline-derived CDR1 and CDR2 are SGHRS and YFSETQ. This clonotype was counted between two and nine times. The antigen is unknown. Sequenced: whole blood. The TCR was taken from an adult who was a healthcare worker with PCR-confirmed SARS-CoV-2 infection or an uninfected control (not recorded which). The rearrangement joins TRBV5-1 to TRBJ1-5; D perhaps matches TRBD1 (6 bases). The CDR3 region is CASRATGLGNQRQHF. The CDR3 DNA is TGCGCCAGCAGGGCCACAGGGTTGGGTAATCAGCGACAGCATTTT.